Listed below are T cell receptor beta chains from one sample, sequenced in a study of T cell repertoires in cytomegalovirus infection. From the reads, TCRdb called clonotypes with MiXCR, one entry per CDR3 protein. The table shows around 100,000 distinct CDR3 sequences, with approximately 15% occurring only once. The sequenced sample consisted of PBMCs. The receptors here all came from a human donor in good health (CMV status not recorded). Some clones in this sample may be carry-over from other donors' samples. Both conserved end residues are part of each CDR3. The D gene is left open where the match is weak. Only some rows state a clone size, as once, few, many or a class for expanded clones.

D gene	V gene	clone size	J gene	CDR3 DNA	CDR3 protein
NA	TRBV5-1	many	TRBJ2-5	TGCGCCAGCAGCTTGGGGCAGGGGCCCCAACAAGAGACCCAGTACTTC	CASSLGQGPQQETQYF
TRBD1	TRBV2	NA	TRBJ1-1	TGTGCCAGCACCAGGACAGGGACCAGTGAAGCTTTCTTT	CASTRTGTSEAFF
NA	TRBV7-2	many	TRBJ2-6	TGTGCCAGCAGCCTCAACCCCTGGTACCGGGACCGAACCTCTGGGGCCAACGTCCTGACTTTC	CASSLNPWYRDRTSGANVLTF
NA	TRBV7-9	many	TRBJ2-1	TGTGCCAGCAGCTCGGACTTAAACAATGAGCAGTTCTTC	CASSSDLNNEQFF
NA	TRBV7-9	NA	TRBJ2-5	TGTGCCAGCAGCGCCCCTGGGGCGTACCAAGAGACCCAGTACTTC	CASSAPGAYQETQYF
NA	TRBV7-2	many	TRBJ2-5	TGTGCCAGCAGCCCGAGCAGGGGCCGAGATGAGACCCAGTACTTC	CASSPSRGRDETQYF
NA	TRBV3-1	many	TRBJ2-1	TGTGCCAGCAGCCAAGATGGGAGAGCGGCCAATGAGCAGTTCTTC	CASSQDGRAANEQFF
NA	TRBV4-1	NA	TRBJ2-7	TGCGCCAGCAGCCAAGGAGCGGACAGAGTTACCTACGAGCAGTACTTC	CASSQGADRVTYEQYF
TRBD2	TRBV5-6	few	TRBJ2-7	TGTGCCAGCACCCCGGGACTAAATTACGAGCAGTACTTC	CASTPGLNYEQYF
TRBD1	TRBV29-1	few	TRBJ1-1	TGCAGCGGACGATCGACAGGGAGTAACACTGAAGCTTTCTTT	CSGRSTGSNTEAFF
TRBD1	TRBV2	NA	TRBJ2-7	TGTGCCAGCGGAGGGGACAGGGGTGATGGGGAGCAGTACTTC	CASGGDRGDGEQYF
TRBD1	TRBV5-5	many	TRBJ1-3	TGTGCCAGCAGCTTGTGGGGACAGGGTTCCTCTGGAAACACCATATATTTT	CASSLWGQGSSGNTIYF
TRBD2	TRBV2	NA	TRBJ2-1	TGTGCCAGCACCCCGATAGCGGGGGACCAGTTCTTC	CASTPIAGDQFF
TRBD1	TRBV5-3	NA	TRBJ2-7	TGTGCCAGAAGCTTAATGTGTGGTAAACCGGGACAGGAAACCTACGAGCAGTACTTC	CARSLMCGKPGQETYEQYF
NA	TRBV7-6	many	TRBJ2-5	TGTGCCAGCAGCTTGAGAGGGTCCGAGACCCAGTACTTC	CASSLRGSETQYF
NA	TRBV7-9	NA	TRBJ1-2	TGTGCCAGCAGCGTGGGGTTTTATGGCTACACCTTC	CASSVGFYGYTF
TRBD2	TRBV7-3	many	TRBJ2-3	TGTGCCAGCAGCTCCCTCCTCGGGGGGGGAGATACGCAGTATTTT	CASSSLLGGGDTQYF
NA	TRBV7-3	many	TRBJ2-1	TGTGCCAGCAGCCGTGCCGGGGCCAACAATGAGCAGTTCTTC	CASSRAGANNEQFF
NA	TRBV5-6	few	TRBJ2-4	TGTGCCAGCAGCTTGGTAGTGGAGCTAGCCAAAAACATTCAGTACTTC	CASSLVVELAKNIQYF
NA	TRBV14	many	TRBJ1-1	TGTGCCAGCAGCCAAGTCAACAAAGCTTTCTTT	CASSQVNKAFF
NA	TRBV19	many	TRBJ1-1	TGTGCCAGTAGTATATGGGGGTTTAACACTGAAGCTTTCTTT	CASSIWGFNTEAFF
NA	TRBV6-2/TRBV6-3	many	TRBJ2-1	TGTGCCAGCAGTTACTCGGGTGGGGGGGCACGCGAGCAGTTCTTC	CASSYSGGGAREQFF
NA	TRBV5-1	NA	TRBJ2-4	TGCGCCAGCAGCGAGGGGGTCCAGTGGGAGTTCATTCAGTACTTC	CASSEGVQWEFIQYF
NA	TRBV7-3	many	TRBJ2-2	TGTGCCAGCAGCTTAAACGGCGGGAACACCGGGGAGCTGTTTTTT	CASSLNGGNTGELFF
NA	TRBV6-2/TRBV6-3	many	TRBJ1-1	TGTGCCAGCACCCCGGGGGGACACATGAACACTGAAGCTTTCTTT	CASTPGGHMNTEAFF
NA	TRBV7-3	few	TRBJ2-1	TGTGCCAGCAGCCCCGGGGGGCCCTCCTACAATGAGCAGTTCTTC	CASSPGGPSYNEQFF
TRBD1	TRBV7-3	NA	TRBJ2-2	TGTGCCAGCAGCCTAAAACAGGGGGTCGGGGAGCTGTTTTTT	CASSLKQGVGELFF
NA	TRBV25-1	many	TRBJ1-5	TGTGCCAGCAGTGAAAAAGGTTCTCGGCAGCCCCAGCATTTT	CASSEKGSRQPQHF
NA	TRBV11-2	NA	TRBJ2-5	TGTGCCAGCAGCTTTGGCATAGAGACCCAGTACTTC	CASSFGIETQYF
TRBD1	TRBV7-8	few	TRBJ1-1	TGTGCCAGCAGCCAACGTTTTGCCGGGACAGGAACCTTCGGGGTGAACACTGAAGCTTTCTTT	CASSQRFAGTGTFGVNTEAFF
TRBD2	TRBV7-2	many	TRBJ2-1	TGTGCCAGCAGCCCGGTGGGGGGGGCCTACAATGAGCAGTTCTTC	CASSPVGGAYNEQFF
TRBD1	TRBV29-1	NA	TRBJ1-1	TGCAGCGCCCACAGGGGTCCCACTGAAGCTTTCTTT	CSAHRGPTEAFF
NA	TRBV25-1	few	TRBJ1-6	TGTGCCAGCAGTGGAGCAGGGAGCTCCTATAATTCACCCCTCCACTTT	CASSGAGSSYNSPLHF
NA	TRBV7-2	many	TRBJ1-2	TGTGCCAGCAGTACAGGGAACTATGGCTACACCTTC	CASSTGNYGYTF
NA	TRBV5-4	NA	TRBJ1-1	TGTGCCAGCAGCTACCGGGGGGTAAACACTGAAGCTTTCTTT	CASSYRGVNTEAFF
NA	TRBV6-4	once	TRBJ2-3	TGTGCCAGCAGTGTAAGGTCGAGAGATACGCAGTATTTT	CASSVRSRDTQYF